These T cell receptor beta chains were read from a single sample in a study of regulatory T cells in long-lasting Graves disease. TCRdb re-called the multiplex PCR reads through MiXCR, storing one row per CDR3 protein. Of 350,000 to 550,000 distinct CDR3 sequences detected, 16% appear once; the ten largest clones hold 20% to 25%. This same sample was also taken into another study, of T cells in Graves' hyperthyroidism and ophthalmopathy.

Material: peripheral blood mononuclear cells (PBMCs), obtained at new diagnosis, from a patient treated with antithyroid drugs. These receptors were collected from a woman aged 18 to 35 with Graves disease. Each CDR3 is given with its conserved first and last residue. Fields, in order: V gene, CDR3 protein.

v_call: TRBV5-6; cdr3_aa: CASSIRTGLAGGGGQFF
v_call: TRBV28; cdr3_aa: CASRSWTSGSNEQYF
v_call: TRBV20-1; cdr3_aa: CSAREPRSGRGTGELFF
v_call: TRBV7-2; cdr3_aa: CASLHRLVGSTDTQYF
v_call: TRBV7-2; cdr3_aa: CASSLRGTSGAQETQYF
v_call: TRBV20-1; cdr3_aa: CSARDIGDSTGYTF
v_call: TRBV28; cdr3_aa: CASSLSAGPRSYEQYF
v_call: TRBV5-1; cdr3_aa: CASSFEGPGNTIYF
v_call: TRBV13; cdr3_aa: CASSLAGFASSYEQYF
v_call: TRBV5-4; cdr3_aa: CASSREGGGSYNEQFF
v_call: TRBV7-8; cdr3_aa: CASSLGTGGDTIYF
v_call: TRBV12-3/TRBV12-4; cdr3_aa: CASSISGVANTGELFF
v_call: TRBV29-1; cdr3_aa: CSARGLRYNEQFF
v_call: TRBV15; cdr3_aa: CATSPRGTSTDTQYF
v_call: TRBV19; cdr3_aa: CASSIDEVQPQHF
v_call: TRBV3-1; cdr3_aa: CASSQRQVNEKLFF
v_call: TRBV5-1; cdr3_aa: CASSLAGGMNTEAFF
v_call: TRBV6-4; cdr3_aa: CASSDSRRGGYGYTF
v_call: TRBV11-1; cdr3_aa: CASSLNDRGFDEQYF
v_call: TRBV7-9; cdr3_aa: CASSLRDHEQFF
v_call: TRBV4-2; cdr3_aa: CASSQSPYEQYF
v_call: TRBV19; cdr3_aa: CASREPGDEQFF
v_call: TRBV18; cdr3_aa: CASSLWTGGARGLNTEAFF
v_call: TRBV7-3; cdr3_aa: CASSPGTAGGLDTQYF
v_call: TRBV2; cdr3_aa: CASSPTWGQGVTDTQYF
v_call: TRBV12-5; cdr3_aa: CASGLVGGSQAFF
v_call: TRBV19; cdr3_aa: CASSVGGRRTDTQYF
v_call: TRBV7-2; cdr3_aa: CASSPPTGRNTEAFF
v_call: TRBV29-1; cdr3_aa: CSVESGLRDEQYF
v_call: TRBV7-3; cdr3_aa: CASRFGQLYEKLFF
v_call: TRBV27; cdr3_aa: CASKGVKEPQHF
v_call: TRBV7-9; cdr3_aa: CASSLGTSGVPYEQYF
v_call: TRBV11-2; cdr3_aa: CASSLGQGHTDTQYF
v_call: TRBV7-8; cdr3_aa: CASSFSRTGGEKLFF
v_call: TRBV20-1; cdr3_aa: CSALNPQGRSYNSPLHF
v_call: TRBV29-1; cdr3_aa: CSVEGSGSTDTQYF
v_call: TRBV28; cdr3_aa: CASSSTPGRGPYEQYF
v_call: TRBV11-2; cdr3_aa: CASSLGSDPRRETQYF
v_call: TRBV4-1; cdr3_aa: CASSPGSLAGEDEQFF
v_call: TRBV28; cdr3_aa: CASSLPGSGTNQPQHF
v_call: TRBV5-1; cdr3_aa: CASGLGTGELFF